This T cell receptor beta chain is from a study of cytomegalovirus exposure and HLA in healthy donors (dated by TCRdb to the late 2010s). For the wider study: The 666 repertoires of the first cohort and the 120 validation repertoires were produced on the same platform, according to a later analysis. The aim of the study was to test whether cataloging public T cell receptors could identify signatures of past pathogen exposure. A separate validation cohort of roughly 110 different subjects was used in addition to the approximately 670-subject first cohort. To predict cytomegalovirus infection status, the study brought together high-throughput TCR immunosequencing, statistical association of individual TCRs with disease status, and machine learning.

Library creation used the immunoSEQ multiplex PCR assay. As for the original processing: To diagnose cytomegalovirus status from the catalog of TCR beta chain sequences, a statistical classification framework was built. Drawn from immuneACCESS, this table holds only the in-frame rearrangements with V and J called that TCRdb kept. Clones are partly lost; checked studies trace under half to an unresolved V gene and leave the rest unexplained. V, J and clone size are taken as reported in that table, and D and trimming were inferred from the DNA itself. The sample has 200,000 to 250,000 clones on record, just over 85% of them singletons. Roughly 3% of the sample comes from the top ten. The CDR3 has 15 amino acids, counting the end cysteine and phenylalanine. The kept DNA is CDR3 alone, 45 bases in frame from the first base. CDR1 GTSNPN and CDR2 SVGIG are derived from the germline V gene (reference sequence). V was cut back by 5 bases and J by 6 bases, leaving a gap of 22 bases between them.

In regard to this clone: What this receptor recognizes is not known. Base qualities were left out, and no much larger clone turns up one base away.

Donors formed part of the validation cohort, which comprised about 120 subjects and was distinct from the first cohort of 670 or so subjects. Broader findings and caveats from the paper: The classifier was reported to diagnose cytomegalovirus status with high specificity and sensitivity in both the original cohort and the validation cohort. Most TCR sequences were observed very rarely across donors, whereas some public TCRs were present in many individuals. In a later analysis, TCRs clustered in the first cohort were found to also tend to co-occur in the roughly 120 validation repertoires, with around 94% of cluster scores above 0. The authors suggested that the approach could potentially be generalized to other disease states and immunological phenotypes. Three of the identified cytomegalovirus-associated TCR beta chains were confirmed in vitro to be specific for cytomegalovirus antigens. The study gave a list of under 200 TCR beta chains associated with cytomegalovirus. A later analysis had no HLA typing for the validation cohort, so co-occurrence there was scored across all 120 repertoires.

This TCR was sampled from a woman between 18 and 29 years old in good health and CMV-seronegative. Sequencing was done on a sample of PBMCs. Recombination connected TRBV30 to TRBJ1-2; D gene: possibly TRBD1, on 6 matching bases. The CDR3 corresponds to CAWLLSGPGGHGYTF. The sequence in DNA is TGTGCCTGGTTACTTTCGGGCCCGGGGGGCCATGGCTACACCTTC.